The sequence of this T cell receptor (beta chain) was determined in a study of T cell changes during pregnancy in multiple sclerosis. The protocol was immunoSEQ multiplex PCR, while the TCRdb copy is restricted to in-frame clones and leaves out a portion. The profile shows roughly 59,000 clones, approximately 89% of them singletons. The V end lost 2 bases, the J end lost 13 bases, and 12 bases lay between the germline ends. Germline CDR1 MNHNS, CDR2 SASEGT. CDR3 length: 11 residues. The chain couples TRBV6-1 to TRBJ2-7; D is undetermined. Source: peripheral blood, taken in the third trimester of pregnancy. The sequence came from a female donor in good health, enrolled as a control in a pregnancy study. Here the CDR3 DNA reads TGTGCCAGCAGTGAAATGGCAGCGACTTACTTC. It is translated as CASSEMAATYF.